This T cell receptor beta chain was documented in a study of monozygotic twins with inflammatory bowel disease. Notes on the study in general: Twins with IBD were found to have lower TCRbeta diversity (inverse Simpson) than healthy co-twins. Twins with IBD had fewer clonotypes in common with others than healthy twins, particularly during disease activity.

The CDR3 sequence is 17 residues long. Germline V CDR1 and CDR2: SGHRS, YFSETQ. With respect to this clonotype: Its antigen is unknown.

Eight cDNA synthesis reactions were run for every sample. UMIs were attached via template switching, each with a 6-nucleotide sample barcode. Using the 5' RACE reads, TCRdb records one entry per CDR3 protein without DNA. In total, the table holds about 85,000 distinct CDR3 sequences. The TCR sequence derives from a human donor with ulcerative colitis or Crohn's disease, or a healthy co-twin of an affected twin (not recorded which). The source material was blood. The genes are TRBV5-1 and TRBJ2-6; without DNA, the TCRdb call of TRBD1 cannot be checked. The CDR3 region is CASSAPKTGVGANVLTF.